This T cell receptor beta chain came from a study of shared clonotypes between healthy human individuals. Study-level points and caveats: The study found lower generation probabilities in non-shared clonotypes than in those shared by all four donors.

About this clone itself: Antigen specificity is unknown. Other DNA sequences in this specimen translate into the identical CDR3.

The germline CDR1 and CDR2 sequences are LNHDA and SQIVND (reference sequence). V lost 3 bases and J lost 1, with 10 bases in between. The CDR3 sequence is 15 residues long. The table came from immunoSEQ multiplex PCR; TCRdb's copy has only in-frame clones and leaves some out. The repertoire holds approximately 710,000 clones, with about 90% as singletons. V is TRBV19 and J is TRBJ2-1; D is perhaps TRBD2 (6 bases). The sample comprised memory CD8+ T cells from PBMCs. Subset specified: CD45RO+ cells pooled with CCR7-negative TemRA cells. The clonotype originates from a young man in good health. Some clones in this sample may be carry-over from other donors' samples. CDR3 sequence reads: CASSIIAGSYNEQFF. In DNA form, the CDR3 reads TGTGCCAGTAGTATCATCGCGGGATCCTACAATGAGCAGTTCTTC.